The 16 T cell receptor beta chains listed next were all sequenced from one sample in a study of cytomegalovirus exposure and HLA in healthy donors. The PCR made use of 60 Vbeta and 13 Jbeta primers. TCRdb's table, derived via immunoSEQ multiplex PCR, lists solely in-frame clones and lacks some. The sample contains under 150,000 clones, roughly 80% of which appear only once. Sequenced material: PBMCs. The receptors were sampled from a male donor in good health and CMV-seronegative.

J is TRBJ2-1 and V is TRBV5-1; 14 bases agree with TRBD2. The CDR3 is 17 amino acids. V lost 0 bases, J lost 3 bases, and 2 bases stayed unmatched. CDR1 is SGHRS, CDR2 YFSETQ, per germline. As DNA, the CDR3 is TGCGCCAGCAGCTTGGCGGGACTAGCGGGAGACTACAATGAGCAGTTCTTC. It yields the protein CASSLAGLAGDYNEQFF.

The chain is built from TRBV19 and TRBJ2-1; 7 positions agree with TRBD2. CDR3 length: 16 residues. Germline values: CDR1 LNHDA, CDR2 SQIVND (reference sequence). V was clipped by 0 bases and J by 2 bases; unmatched bases: 4. The CDR3, as DNA: TGTGCCAGTAGTATAGAAAGTCTAGCGGCCTACAATGAGCAGTTCTTC. Residues: CASSIESLAAYNEQFF.

The V call is TRBV28, the J call TRBJ1-3; 10 positions agree with TRBD1. Germline assignment: CDR1 MDHEN and CDR2 SYDVKM. V lost 7 bases and J lost 5; bases outside the gene matches: 11. The CDR3 is 16 amino acids. The CDR3 DNA reads as TGTGCCAGCAACGGCCCCGGGACAGGGGACAGAAACACCATATATTTT. This gives the protein CASNGPGTGDRNTIYF. The variable domain in full, completed from reference TRBV28 and TRBJ1-3, reads DVKVTQSSRYLVKRTGEKVFLECVQDMDHENMFWYRQDPGLGLRLIYFSYDVKMKEKGDIPEGYSVSREKKERFSLILESASTNQTSMYLCASNGPGTGDRNTIYFGEGSWLTVV.

To note about this clone: A much larger clone lies a single base off, so this may be a read error. This same CDR3 is encoded by further DNA sequences in the sample. This chain uses TRBV4-1 with TRBJ2-3; D might be TRBD1 (7 bases). V was pared by 1 base and J by 2 bases, with 10 bases between. Germline CDR1 is MGHRA and CDR2 is YSYEKL. The CDR3 has 15 residues. The CDR3 region has the DNA TGCGCCAGCAGCCAAGCAGGGGGGCCCACAGATACGCAGTATTTT. Amino acid sequence: CASSQAGGPTDTQYF.

The genes are TRBV27 and TRBJ1-6; 8 bases are shared with TRBD1. V lost 8 bases, J lost 6 bases, and 9 bases stayed unmatched. The CDR3 is 15 residues long. CDR1 is MNHEY and CDR2 is SMNVEV in the germline V gene (reference sequence). CDR3 protein: CASRQGALINSPLHF. In DNA form, the CDR3 reads TGTGCCAGCCGCCAGGGGGCCCTAATTAATTCACCCCTCCACTTT.

J is TRBJ2-3 and V is TRBV6-5; 8 bases agree with TRBD1. The ends lost 4 bases at V and 2 bases at J; junction bases unmatched: 8. From germline, CDR1 is MNHEY and CDR2 SVGAGI. The CDR3 has 16 residues. CDR3 DNA sequence: TGTGCCAGCAGTTCGAGACAGGGGCCACACACAGATACGCAGTATTTT. It yields the protein CASSSRQGPHTDTQYF.

The rearrangement uses TRBV7-2 and TRBJ2-7; weak D call: TRBD2 (5 bases). Trimming took off 3 bases at V and 3 bases at J, with 15 bases between the two ends. The CDR3 extends over 15 amino acids. Germline CDR1 and CDR2: SGHTA and FQGNSA. CDR3 in amino acids: CASSFADSSIYEQYF. Written as DNA, the CDR3 is TGTGCCAGCAGCTTTGCGGACTCGAGTATCTACGAGCAGTACTTC.

The CDR3 region has the DNA TGTGCCAGCAGCCCGGGACAGGGGGACCAAGAGACCCAGTACTTC. Amino acid sequence: CASSPGQGDQETQYF. V usage is TRBV4-2 and J usage is TRBJ2-5; 11 bases are a match to TRBD1. From germline, CDR1 is LGHNA and CDR2 YNFKEQ. This CDR3 spans 15 amino acids. V lost 4 bases and J lost 0; bases outside the gene matches: 1.

The chain joins TRBV27 to TRBJ1-5; D gene uncertain. Looked up from germline, CDR1 is MNHEY and CDR2 is SMNVEV (reference sequence). This CDR3 comprises 15 residues. The V end was cut by 3 bases, the J end by 3 bases, with 12 bases between. The CDR3 protein is CASSLGGIHNQPQHF. The CDR3 DNA reads TGTGCCAGCAGTTTGGGCGGGATTCACAATCAGCCCCAGCATTTT.

This clone was counted once. J is TRBJ2-7 and V is TRBV15; TRBD1 matches at 9 bases. Germline loops: CDR1 LNHNV, CDR2 YYDKDF (reference sequence). The length of the CDR3 is 16 residues. V lost 0 bases, J lost 6 bases, and 9 bases stayed unmatched. The CDR3 spells CATSRDTPDRGREQYF. As DNA, the CDR3 is TGTGCCACCAGCAGAGATACGCCGGACAGGGGTCGCGAGCAGTACTTC.

This chain joins TRBV28 and TRBJ2-7; D is unclear. The CDR3 spans 13 residues. In germline, CDR1 is MDHEN, CDR2 SYDVKM. V gave up 3 bases and J gave up 4 bases, with 10 bases separating them. Here the CDR3 reads CASSFFTRYEQYF. DNA for the CDR3: TGTGCCAGCAGTTTTTTTACAAGATACGAGCAGTACTTC.

This chain connects TRBV19 to TRBJ2-2; tentatively, D is TRBD1 (5 bases). Trimming stripped 2 bases from V and 7 bases from J, with 11 bases between. The CDR3 length is 14 residues. Germline V gene sequence: CDR1 LNHDA, CDR2 SQIVND (reference sequence). The CDR3 DNA is TGTGCCAGTAGTATAATGGGGCAAAACGGGGAGCTGTTTTTT. Its protein product is CASSIMGQNGELFF.

The chain combines TRBV15 with TRBJ2-3, with D tentatively TRBD1 (5 bases). The CDR3 spans 15 residues. V lost 0 bases and J lost 2, with 9 bases in between. Germline V lookup: CDR1 LNHNV, CDR2 YYDKDF (reference sequence). For the CDR3, the DNA is TGTGCCACCAGCAGAGAGGGCAGGGCCACAGATACGCAGTATTTT. Translation gives CATSREGRATDTQYF.

V usage is TRBV9 and J usage is TRBJ2-5; 7 nucleotides align to TRBD2. Germline V gene data show CDR1 as SGDLS and CDR2 as YYNGEE. Trimming cost V 0 bases and J 11 bases; bases outside gene matches: 13. This CDR3 has 15 amino acids. Here the CDR3 DNA reads TGTGCCAGCAGCGTAGAAGGGACCCTCGCGGGGGAGCAGTACTTC. This translates into CASSVEGTLAGEQYF. Using reference TRBV9 and TRBJ2-5 for the parts outside the CDR3, the full variable domain is DSGVTQTPKHLITATGQRVTLRCSPRSGDLSVYWYQQSLDQGLQFLIQYYNGEERAKGNILERFSAQQFPDLHSELNLSSLELGDSALYFCASSVEGTLAGEQYFGPGTRLLVL.

The chain combines TRBV6-1 with TRBJ2-7, with a weak D call TRBD1 (6 bases). The CDR3 covers 15 residues. Germline V gene lookup returns CDR1 MNHNS and CDR2 SASEGT. V was trimmed by 3 bases and J by 2 bases, leaving 14 bases between them. The CDR3: CASSDGAGATYEQYF. Here the CDR3 DNA reads TGTGCCAGCAGTGATGGGGCAGGGGCGACCTACGAGCAGTACTTC.

The V and J genes are TRBV6-1 and TRBJ1-1; 8 bases agree with TRBD1. V lost 6 bases to trimming and J lost 1 base; unmatched junction nucleotides: 1. Germline CDR1 MNHNS, CDR2 SASEGT. CDR3 length: 13 amino acids. The CDR3: CASRDRANTEAFF. CDR3 nucleotides: TGTGCCAGCAGGGACAGGGCGAACACTGAAGCTTTCTTT.